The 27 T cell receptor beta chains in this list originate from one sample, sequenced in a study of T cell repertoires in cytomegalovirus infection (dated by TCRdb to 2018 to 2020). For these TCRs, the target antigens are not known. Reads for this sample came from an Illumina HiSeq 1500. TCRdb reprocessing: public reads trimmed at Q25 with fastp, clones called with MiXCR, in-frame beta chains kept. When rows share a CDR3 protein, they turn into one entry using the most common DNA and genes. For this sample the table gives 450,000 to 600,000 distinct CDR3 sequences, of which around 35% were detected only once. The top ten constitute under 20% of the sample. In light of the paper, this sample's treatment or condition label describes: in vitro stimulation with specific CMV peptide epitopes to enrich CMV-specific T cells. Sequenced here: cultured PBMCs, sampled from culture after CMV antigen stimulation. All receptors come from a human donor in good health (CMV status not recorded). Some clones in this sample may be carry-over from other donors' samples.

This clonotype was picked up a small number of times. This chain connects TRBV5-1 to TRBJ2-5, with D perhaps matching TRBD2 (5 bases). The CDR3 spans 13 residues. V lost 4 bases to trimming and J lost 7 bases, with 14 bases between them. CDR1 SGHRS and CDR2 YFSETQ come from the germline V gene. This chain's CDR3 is CASSPDWVGTQYF. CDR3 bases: TGCGCCAGCAGCCCGGACTGGGTGGGGACCCAGTACTTC.

CDR3 region: CASSFGKAYEQYV. The CDR3 DNA sequence: TGTGCCAGCAGTTTCGGGAAGGCATACGAGCAGTACGTC. The chain carries TRBV12-3 or TRBV12-4 and TRBJ2-7, with D tentatively TRBD2 (5 bases). V was shortened by 3 bases and J by 4 bases, with 10 bases between the two germline ends. This CDR3 has 13 amino acids.

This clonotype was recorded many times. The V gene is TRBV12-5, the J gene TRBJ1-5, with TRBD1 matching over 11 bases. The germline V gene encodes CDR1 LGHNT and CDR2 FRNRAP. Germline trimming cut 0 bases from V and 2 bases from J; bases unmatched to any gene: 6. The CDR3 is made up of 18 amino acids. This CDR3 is CASGLVAGTGGGNQPQHF. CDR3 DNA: TGTGCTAGTGGTTTGGTTGCCGGGACAGGGGGAGGCAATCAGCCCCAGCATTTT. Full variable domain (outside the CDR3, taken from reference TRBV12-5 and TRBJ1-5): DARVTQTPRHKVTEMGQEVTMRCQPILGHNTVFWYRQTMMQGLELLAYFRNRAPLDDSGMPKDRFSAEMPDATLATLKIQPSEPRDSAVYFCASGLVAGTGGGNQPQHFGDGTRLSIL.

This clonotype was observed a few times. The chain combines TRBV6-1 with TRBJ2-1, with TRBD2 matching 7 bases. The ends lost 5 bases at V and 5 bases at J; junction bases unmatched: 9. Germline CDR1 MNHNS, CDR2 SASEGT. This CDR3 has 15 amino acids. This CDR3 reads CASSFQAGYHNEQFF. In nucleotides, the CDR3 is TGTGCCAGCAGTTTCCAAGCGGGATACCACAATGAGCAGTTCTTC.

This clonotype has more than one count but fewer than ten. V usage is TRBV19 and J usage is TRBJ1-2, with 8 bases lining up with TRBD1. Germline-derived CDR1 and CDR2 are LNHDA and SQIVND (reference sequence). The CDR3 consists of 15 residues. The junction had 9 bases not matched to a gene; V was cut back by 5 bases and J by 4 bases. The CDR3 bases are TGTGCCAGTAGTCCCGAAGGGGACAGGTCCTATGGCTACACCTTC. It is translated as CASSPEGDRSYGYTF. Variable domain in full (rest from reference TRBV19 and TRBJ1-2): DGGITQSPKYLFRKEGQNVTLSCEQNLNHDAMYWYRQDPGQGLRLIYYSQIVNDFQKGDIAEGYSVSREKKESFPLTVTSAQKNPTAFYLCASSPEGDRSYGYTFGSGTRLTVV.

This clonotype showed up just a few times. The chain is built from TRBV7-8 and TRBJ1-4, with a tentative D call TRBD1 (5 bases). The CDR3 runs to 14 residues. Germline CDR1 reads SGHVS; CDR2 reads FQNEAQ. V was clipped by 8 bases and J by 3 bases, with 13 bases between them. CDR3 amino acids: CASGLGGSNEKLFF. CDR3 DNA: TGTGCCAGCGGATTGGGGGGATCTAATGAAAAACTGTTTTTT.

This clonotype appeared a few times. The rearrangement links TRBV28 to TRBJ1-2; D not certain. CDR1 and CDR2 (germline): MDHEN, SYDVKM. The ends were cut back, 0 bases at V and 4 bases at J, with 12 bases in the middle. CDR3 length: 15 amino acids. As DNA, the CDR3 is TGTGCCAGCAGTTTATGGACGGACCCTCCCTATGGCTACACCTTC. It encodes CASSLWTDPPYGYTF.

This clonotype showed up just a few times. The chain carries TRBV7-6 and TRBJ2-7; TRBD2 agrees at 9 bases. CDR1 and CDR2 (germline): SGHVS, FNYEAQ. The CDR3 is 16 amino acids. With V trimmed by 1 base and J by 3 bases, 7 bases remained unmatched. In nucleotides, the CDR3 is TGTGCCAGCAGCTTAGGTCCCGGCGGGAGGGTCTACGAGCAGTACGTC. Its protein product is CASSLGPGGRVYEQYV.

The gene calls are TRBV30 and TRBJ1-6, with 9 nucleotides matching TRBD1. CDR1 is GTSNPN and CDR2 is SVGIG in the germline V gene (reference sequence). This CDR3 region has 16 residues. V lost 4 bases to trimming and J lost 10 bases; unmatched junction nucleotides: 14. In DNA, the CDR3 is TGTGCCTGGACCGGAACGTTCGGACAGGGGAGATCACCCCTCCACTTT. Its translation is CAWTGTFGQGRSPLHF.

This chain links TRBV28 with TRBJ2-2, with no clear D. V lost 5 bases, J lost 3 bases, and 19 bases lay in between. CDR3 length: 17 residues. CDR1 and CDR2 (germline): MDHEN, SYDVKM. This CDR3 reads CASSTTKLGIDTGELFF. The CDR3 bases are TGTGCCAGCAGTACGACAAAGTTGGGGATTGACACCGGGGAGCTGTTTTTT.

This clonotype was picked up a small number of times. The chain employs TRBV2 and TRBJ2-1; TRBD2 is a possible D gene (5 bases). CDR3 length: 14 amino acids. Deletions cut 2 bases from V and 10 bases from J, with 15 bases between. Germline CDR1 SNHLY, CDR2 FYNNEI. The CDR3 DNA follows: TGTGCCAGCAGTGAATACGGTCTAGCTTGGGAGCAGTTCTTC. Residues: CASSEYGLAWEQFF.

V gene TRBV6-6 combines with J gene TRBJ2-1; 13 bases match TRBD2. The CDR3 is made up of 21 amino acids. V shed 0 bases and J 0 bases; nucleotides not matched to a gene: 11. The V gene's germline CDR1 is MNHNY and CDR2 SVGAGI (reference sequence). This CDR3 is CASSYSVSGTSGASSYNEQFF. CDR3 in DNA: TGTGCCAGCAGTTACTCAGTTTCCGGGACTAGCGGGGCTAGCTCCTACAATGAGCAGTTCTTC.

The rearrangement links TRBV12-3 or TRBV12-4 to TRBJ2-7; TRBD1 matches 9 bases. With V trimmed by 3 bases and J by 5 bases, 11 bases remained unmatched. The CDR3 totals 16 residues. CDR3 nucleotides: TGTGCCAGCAGTTTTATCGCGGGACAGGGTTATCACGAGCAGTACTTC. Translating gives CASSFIAGQGYHEQYF.

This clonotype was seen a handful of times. The CDR3 region is CASSVGAENYNEQFF. The CDR3 coding sequence is TGTGCCAGCAGCGTAGGGGCGGAGAACTACAATGAGCAGTTCTTC. The genes are TRBV9 and TRBJ2-1; the D is unclear. V gave up 0 bases and J gave up 3 bases, with 10 bases separating them. The CDR3 is 15 residues long. Germline CDR1 reads SGDLS; CDR2 reads YYNGEE.

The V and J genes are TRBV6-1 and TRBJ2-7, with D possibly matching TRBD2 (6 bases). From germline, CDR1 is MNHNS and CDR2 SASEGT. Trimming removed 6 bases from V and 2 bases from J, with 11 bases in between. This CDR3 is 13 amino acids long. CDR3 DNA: TGTGCCAGCAGACTAGCCGCCGCCTACGAGCAGTACGTC. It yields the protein CASRLAAAYEQYV.

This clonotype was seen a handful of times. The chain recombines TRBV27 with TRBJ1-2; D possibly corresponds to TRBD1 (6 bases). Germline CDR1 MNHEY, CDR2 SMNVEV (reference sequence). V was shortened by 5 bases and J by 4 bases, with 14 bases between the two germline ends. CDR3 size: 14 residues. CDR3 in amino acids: CASSPWRGGYGYTF. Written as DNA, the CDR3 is TGTGCCAGCAGTCCTTGGAGGGGGGGCTATGGCTACACCTTC.

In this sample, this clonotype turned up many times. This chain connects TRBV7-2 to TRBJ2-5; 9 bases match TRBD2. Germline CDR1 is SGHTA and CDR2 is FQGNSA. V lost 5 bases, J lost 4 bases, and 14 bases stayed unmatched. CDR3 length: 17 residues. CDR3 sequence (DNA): TGTGCCAGCAGCCGACATAGCGGGAGAACCGGGGTAGAGACCCAGTACTTC. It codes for CASSRHSGRTGVETQYF.

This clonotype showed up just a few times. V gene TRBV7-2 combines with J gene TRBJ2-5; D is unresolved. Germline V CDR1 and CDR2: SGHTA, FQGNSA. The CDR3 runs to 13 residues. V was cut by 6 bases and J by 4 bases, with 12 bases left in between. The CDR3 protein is CASSSDQRETQYF. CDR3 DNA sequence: TGTGCCAGCAGTTCGGACCAGCGAGAGACCCAGTACTTC.

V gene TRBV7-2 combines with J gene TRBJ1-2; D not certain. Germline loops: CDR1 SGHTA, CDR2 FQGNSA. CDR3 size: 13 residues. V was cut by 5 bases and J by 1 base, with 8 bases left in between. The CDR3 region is CASSPANNYGYTF. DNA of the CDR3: TGTGCCAGCAGCCCGGCCAATAACTATGGCTACACCTTC. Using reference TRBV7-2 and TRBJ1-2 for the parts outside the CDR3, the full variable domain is GAGVSQSPSNKVTEKGKDVELRCDPISGHTALYWYRQSLGQGLEFLIYFQGNSAPDKSGLPSDRFSAERTGGSVSTLTIQRTQQEDSAVYLCASSPANNYGYTFGSGTRLTVV.

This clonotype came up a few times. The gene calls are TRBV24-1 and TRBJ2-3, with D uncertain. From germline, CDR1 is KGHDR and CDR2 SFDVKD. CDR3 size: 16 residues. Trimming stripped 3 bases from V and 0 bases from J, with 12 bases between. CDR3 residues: CATSDPGRPSTDTQYF. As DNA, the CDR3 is TGTGCCACCAGTGATCCGGGCCGGCCTAGCACAGATACGCAGTATTTT.

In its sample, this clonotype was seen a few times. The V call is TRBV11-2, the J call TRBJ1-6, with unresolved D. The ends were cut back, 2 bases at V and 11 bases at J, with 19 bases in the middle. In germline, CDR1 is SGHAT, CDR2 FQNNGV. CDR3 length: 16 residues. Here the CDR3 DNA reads TGTGCCAGCAGCTTAAGCCGGGATCCGACTTGGGCACCCCTCCACTTT. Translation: CASSLSRDPTWAPLHF.

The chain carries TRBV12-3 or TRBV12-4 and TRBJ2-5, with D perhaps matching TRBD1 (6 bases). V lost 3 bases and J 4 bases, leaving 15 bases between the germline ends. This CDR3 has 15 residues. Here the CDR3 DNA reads TGTGCCAGCAGTTTTAACCGGGCAGGGGCAGAGACCCAGTACTTC. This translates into CASSFNRAGAETQYF.

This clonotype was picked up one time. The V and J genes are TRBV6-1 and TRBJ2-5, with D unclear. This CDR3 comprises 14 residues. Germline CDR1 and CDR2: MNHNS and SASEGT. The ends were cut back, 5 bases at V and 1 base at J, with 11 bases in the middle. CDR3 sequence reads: CASSWSRTQETQYF. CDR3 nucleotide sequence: TGTGCCAGCAGTTGGTCCCGTACCCAAGAGACCCAGTACTTC.

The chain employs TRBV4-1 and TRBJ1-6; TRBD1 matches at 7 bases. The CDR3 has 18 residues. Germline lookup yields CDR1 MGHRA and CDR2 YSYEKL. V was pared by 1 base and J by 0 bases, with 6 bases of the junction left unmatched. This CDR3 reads CASSQVQGDSSYNSPLHF. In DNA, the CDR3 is TGCGCCAGCAGCCAAGTTCAGGGGGATAGCTCCTATAATTCACCCCTCCACTTT.

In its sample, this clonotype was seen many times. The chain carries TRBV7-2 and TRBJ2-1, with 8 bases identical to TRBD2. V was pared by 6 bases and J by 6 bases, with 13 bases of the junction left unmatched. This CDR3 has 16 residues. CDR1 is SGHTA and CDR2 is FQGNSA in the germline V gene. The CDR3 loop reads CASRPYAGGLRNEQFF. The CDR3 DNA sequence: TGTGCCAGCAGACCTTATGCGGGAGGCCTCCGCAATGAGCAGTTCTTC.

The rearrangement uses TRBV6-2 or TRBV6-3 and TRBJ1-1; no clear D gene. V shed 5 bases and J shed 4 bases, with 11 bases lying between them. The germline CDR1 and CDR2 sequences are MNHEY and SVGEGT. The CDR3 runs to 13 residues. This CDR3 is CASSTTSSTEAFF. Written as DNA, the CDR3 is TGTGCCAGCAGTACCACGTCAAGCACTGAAGCTTTCTTT.

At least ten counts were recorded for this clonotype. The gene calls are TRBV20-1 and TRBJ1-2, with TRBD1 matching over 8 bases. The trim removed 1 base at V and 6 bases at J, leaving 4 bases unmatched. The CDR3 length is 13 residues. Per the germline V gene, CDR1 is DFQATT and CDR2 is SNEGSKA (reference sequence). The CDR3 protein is CSARGVRGHGYTF. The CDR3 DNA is TGCAGTGCTAGAGGGGTCAGGGGGCATGGCTACACCTTC.